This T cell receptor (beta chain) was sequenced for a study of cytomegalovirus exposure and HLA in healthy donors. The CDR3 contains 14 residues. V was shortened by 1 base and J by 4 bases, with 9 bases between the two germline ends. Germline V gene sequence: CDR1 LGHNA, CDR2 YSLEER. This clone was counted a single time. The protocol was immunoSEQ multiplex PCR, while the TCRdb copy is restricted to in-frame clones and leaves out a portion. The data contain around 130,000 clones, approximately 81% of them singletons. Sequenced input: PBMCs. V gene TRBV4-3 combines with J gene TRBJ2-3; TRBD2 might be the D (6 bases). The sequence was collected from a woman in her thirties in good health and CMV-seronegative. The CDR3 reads CASSQGTSSDTQYF. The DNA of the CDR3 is TGCGCCAGCAGCCAAGGTACTAGCTCAGATACGCAGTATTTT.